This T cell receptor (beta chain) was recorded in a study of T cells in localized non-small cell lung cancer. Comment on this clone: Its antigen is unidentified.

Trimming stripped 5 bases from V and 8 bases from J, with 21 bases between. In germline, CDR1 is MDHEN, CDR2 SYDVKM. The CDR3 totals 15 residues. General study findings and limits: In adjacent lung, a median about 50 of the top 100 tumor clones were found. The greatest T cell clonality was found in uninvolved adjacent lung (higher than in tumor). Longer overall survival was associated with a higher density of T cells in the blood. Since sequencing was restricted to only one region of the tumor, intratumor heterogeneity remains a possibility.

Here immunoSEQ multiplex PCR was the method, and the copy in TCRdb shows in-frame clones only, minus some. Of a few thousand clones in the sample, 30% are singletons; the top ten hold roughly 15%. This chain connects TRBV28 to TRBJ1-2; maybe TRBD1 (5 bases). The material sequenced was normal lung tissue next to the tumor, taken before any cancer treatment. This TCR derives from a woman aged 35 to 70 with stage II squamous cell lung carcinoma. CDR3 sequence (DNA): TGTGCCAGCAGTATATACCAACTGGGGCGTGGAGGCTACACCTTC. Protein product: CASSIYQLGRGGYTF.